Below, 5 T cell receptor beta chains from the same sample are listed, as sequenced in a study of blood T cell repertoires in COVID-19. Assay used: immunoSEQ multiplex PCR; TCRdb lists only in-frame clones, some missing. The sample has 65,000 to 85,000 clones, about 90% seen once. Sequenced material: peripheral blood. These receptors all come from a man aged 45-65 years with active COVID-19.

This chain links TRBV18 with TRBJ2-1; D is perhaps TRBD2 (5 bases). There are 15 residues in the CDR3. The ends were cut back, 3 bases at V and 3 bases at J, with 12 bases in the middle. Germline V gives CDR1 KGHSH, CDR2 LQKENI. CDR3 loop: CASSPGVGNYNEQFF. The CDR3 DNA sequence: TGTGCCAGCTCACCGGGAGTTGGCAACTACAATGAGCAGTTCTTC.

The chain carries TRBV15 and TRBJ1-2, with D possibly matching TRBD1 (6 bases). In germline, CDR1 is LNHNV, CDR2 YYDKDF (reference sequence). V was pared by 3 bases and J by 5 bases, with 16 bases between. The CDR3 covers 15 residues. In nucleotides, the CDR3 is TGTGCCACCAGCAGCCCCGACAGGATGTGGTATGGCTACACCTTC. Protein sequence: CATSSPDRMWYGYTF.

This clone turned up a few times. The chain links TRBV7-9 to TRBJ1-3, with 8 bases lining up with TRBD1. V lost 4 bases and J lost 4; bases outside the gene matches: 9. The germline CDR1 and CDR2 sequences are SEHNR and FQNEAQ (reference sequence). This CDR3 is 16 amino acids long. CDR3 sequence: CASSSDQGARGNTIYF. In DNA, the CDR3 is TGTGCCAGCAGCTCAGACCAGGGGGCGCGAGGAAACACCATATATTTT.

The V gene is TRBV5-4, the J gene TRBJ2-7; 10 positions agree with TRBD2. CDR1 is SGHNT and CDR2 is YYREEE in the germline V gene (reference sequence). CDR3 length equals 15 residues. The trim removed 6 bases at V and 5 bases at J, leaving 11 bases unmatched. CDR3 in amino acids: CASKGGLAGVDEQYF. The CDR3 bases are TGTGCCAGCAAGGGTGGTCTAGCGGGAGTGGACGAGCAGTACTTC.

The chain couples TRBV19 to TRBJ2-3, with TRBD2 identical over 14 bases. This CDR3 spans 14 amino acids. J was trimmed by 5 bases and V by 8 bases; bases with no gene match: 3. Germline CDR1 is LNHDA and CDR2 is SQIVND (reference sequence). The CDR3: CASGTSGGIDTQYF. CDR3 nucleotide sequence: TGTGCCAGTGGGACTAGCGGGGGTATAGATACGCAGTATTTT.